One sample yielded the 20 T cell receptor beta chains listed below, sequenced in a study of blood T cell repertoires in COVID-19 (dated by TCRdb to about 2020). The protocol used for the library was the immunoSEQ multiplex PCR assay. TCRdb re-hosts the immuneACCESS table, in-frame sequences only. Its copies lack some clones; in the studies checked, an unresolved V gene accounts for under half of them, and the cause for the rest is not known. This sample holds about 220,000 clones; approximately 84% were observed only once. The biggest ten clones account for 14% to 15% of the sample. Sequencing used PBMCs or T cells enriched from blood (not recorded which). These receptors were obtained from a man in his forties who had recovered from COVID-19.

DNA for the CDR3: TGTGCCAGCAGTCCCGGAACTAAAAATTCACCCCTCCACTTT. Its translation: CASSPGTKNSPLHF. This chain links TRBV27 with TRBJ1-6; D is uncertain. The CDR3 is 14 residues long. Germline-derived CDR1 and CDR2 are MNHEY and SMNVEV (reference sequence). V dropped 5 bases and J dropped 7 bases, with 12 bases sitting between them.

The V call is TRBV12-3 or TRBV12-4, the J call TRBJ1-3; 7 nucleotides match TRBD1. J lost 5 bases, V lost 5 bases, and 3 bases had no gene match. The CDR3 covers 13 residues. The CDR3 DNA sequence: TGTGCCAGCAGTACAGGGGACCGAAACACCATATATTTT. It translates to CASSTGDRNTIYF.

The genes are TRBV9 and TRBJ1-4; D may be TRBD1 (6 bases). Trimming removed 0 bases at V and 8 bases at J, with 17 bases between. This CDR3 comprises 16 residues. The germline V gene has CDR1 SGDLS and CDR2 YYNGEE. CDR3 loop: CASSVAWGRGNEKLFF. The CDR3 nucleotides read TGTGCCAGCAGCGTAGCTTGGGGCAGGGGAAACGAAAAACTGTTTTTT.

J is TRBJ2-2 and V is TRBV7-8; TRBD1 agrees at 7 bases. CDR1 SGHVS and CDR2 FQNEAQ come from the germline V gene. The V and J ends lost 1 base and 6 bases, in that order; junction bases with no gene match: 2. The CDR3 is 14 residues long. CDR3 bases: TGTGCCAGCAGCTTAGAAAGGGGGCCCGGGGAGCTGTTTTTT. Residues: CASSLERGPGELFF.

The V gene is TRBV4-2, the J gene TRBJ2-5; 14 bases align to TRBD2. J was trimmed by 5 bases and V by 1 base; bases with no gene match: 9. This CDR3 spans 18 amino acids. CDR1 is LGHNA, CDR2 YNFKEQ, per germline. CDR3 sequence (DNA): TGTGCCAGCAGCCAAGTGACTAGCGGGGGGGGCCGATCGGAGACCCAGTACTTC. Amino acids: CASSQVTSGGGRSETQYF.

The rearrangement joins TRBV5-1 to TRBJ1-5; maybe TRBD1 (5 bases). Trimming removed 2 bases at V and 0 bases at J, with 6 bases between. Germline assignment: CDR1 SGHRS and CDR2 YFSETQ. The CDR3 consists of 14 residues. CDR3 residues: CASSLDSSNQPQHF. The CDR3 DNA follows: TGCGCCAGCAGCTTAGACAGTAGCAATCAGCCCCAGCATTTT.

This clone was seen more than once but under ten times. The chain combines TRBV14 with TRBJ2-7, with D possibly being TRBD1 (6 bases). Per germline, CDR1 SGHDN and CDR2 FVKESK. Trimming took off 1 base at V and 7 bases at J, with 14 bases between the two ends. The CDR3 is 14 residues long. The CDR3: CASSQVGADEEQYF. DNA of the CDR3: TGTGCCAGCAGCCAAGTGGGGGCCGATGAAGAGCAGTACTTC.

CDR3 sequence reads: CASSGQGAGETQYF. In DNA, the CDR3 is TGTGCCAGCAGCGGACAGGGGGCAGGAGAGACCCAGTACTTC. This rearrangement joins TRBV6-2 or TRBV6-3 to TRBJ2-5; 11 bases align to TRBD1. The ends lost 6 bases at V and 4 bases at J; junction bases unmatched: 4. The CDR3 is 14 residues long. Germline CDR1 MNHEY, CDR2 SVGEGT.

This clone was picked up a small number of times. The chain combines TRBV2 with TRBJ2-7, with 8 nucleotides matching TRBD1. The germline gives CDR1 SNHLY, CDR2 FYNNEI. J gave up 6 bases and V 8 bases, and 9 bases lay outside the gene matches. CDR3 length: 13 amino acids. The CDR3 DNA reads TGTGCCAGCGCCCGACAGGGGCCCCTCGAGCAGTACTTC. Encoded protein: CASARQGPLEQYF.

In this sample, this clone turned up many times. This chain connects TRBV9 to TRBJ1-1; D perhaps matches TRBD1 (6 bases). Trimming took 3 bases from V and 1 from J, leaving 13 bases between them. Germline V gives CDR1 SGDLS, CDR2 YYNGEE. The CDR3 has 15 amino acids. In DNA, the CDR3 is TGTGCCAGCAGCGCCACCGGGACATCGAACACTGAAGCTTTCTTT. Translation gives CASSATGTSNTEAFF.

The CDR3: CASSLLGGHEQYF. CDR3 bases: TGTGCCAGCAGCTTACTCGGGGGTCACGAGCAGTACTTC. The chain joins TRBV7-2 to TRBJ2-7; the D gene is possibly TRBD2 (6 bases). Germline values: CDR1 SGHTA, CDR2 FQGNSA. V lost 2 bases and J lost 5, with 10 bases in between. The CDR3 spans 13 residues.

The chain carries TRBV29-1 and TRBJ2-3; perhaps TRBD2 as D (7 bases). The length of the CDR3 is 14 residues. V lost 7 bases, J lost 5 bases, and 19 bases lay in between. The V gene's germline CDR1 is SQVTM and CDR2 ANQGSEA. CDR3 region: CSARLGGGLDTQYF. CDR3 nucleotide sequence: TGCAGCGCCAGGCTTGGCGGGGGCCTAGATACGCAGTATTTT.

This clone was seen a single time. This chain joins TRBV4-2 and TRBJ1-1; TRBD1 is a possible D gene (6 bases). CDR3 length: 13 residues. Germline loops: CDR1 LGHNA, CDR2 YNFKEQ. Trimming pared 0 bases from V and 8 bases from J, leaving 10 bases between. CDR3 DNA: TGTGCCAGCAGCCAAGATCCGCAGGGGGAAGCTTTCTTT. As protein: CASSQDPQGEAFF.

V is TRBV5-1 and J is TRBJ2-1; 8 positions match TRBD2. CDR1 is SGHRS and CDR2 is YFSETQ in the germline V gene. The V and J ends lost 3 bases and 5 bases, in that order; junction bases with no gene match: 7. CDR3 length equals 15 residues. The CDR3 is CASSSLRGGNNEQFF. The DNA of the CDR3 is TGCGCCAGCAGCTCCCTACGGGGGGGGAACAATGAGCAGTTCTTC. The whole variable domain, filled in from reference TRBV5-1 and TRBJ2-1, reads KAGVTQTPRYLIKTRGQQVTLSCSPISGHRSVSWYQQTPGQGLQFLFEYFSETQRNKGNFPGRFSGRQFSNSRSEMNVSTLELGDSALYLCASSSLRGGNNEQFFGPGTRLTVL.

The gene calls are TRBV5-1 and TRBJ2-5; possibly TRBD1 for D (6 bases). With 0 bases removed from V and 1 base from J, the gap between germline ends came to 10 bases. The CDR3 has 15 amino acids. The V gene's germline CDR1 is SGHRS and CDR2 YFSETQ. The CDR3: CASSLAATGQETQYF. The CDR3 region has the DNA TGCGCCAGCAGCTTGGCCGCGACAGGCCAAGAGACCCAGTACTTC.

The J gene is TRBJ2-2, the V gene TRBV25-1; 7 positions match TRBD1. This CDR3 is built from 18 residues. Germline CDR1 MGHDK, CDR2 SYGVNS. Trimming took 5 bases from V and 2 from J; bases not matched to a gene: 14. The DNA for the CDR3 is TGTGCCAGCAGTCCCCCCGGTGACAGGGCTCGAAACACCGGGGAGCTGTTTTTT. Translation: CASSPPGDRARNTGELFF.

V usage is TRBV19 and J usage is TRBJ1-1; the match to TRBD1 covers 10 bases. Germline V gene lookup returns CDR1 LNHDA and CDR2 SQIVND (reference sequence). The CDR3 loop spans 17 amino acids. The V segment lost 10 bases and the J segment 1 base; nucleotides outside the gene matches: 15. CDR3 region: CAIPLGTGVRTNTEAFF. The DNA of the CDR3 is TGTGCCATCCCTCTAGGGACAGGGGTCCGAACGAACACTGAAGCTTTCTTT.

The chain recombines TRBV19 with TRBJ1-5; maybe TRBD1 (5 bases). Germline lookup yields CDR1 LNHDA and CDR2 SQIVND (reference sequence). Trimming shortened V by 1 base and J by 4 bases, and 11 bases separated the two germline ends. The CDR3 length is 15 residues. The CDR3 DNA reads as TGTGCCAGTAGTATAGGGGGACTGCTTAATCAGCCCCAGCATTTT. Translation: CASSIGGLLNQPQHF.

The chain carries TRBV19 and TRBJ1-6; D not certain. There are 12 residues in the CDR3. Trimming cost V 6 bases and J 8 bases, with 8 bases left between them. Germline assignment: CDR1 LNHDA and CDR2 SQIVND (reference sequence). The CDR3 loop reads CASSLADSPLHF. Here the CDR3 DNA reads TGTGCCAGTAGCCTCGCAGATTCACCCCTCCACTTT.

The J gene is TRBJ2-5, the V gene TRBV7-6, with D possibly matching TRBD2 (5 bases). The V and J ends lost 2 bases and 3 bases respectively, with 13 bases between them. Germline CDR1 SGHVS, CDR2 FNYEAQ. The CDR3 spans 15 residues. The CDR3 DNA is TGTGCCAGCAGCTTAAGACCTTCCGGGGAAGAGACCCAGTACTTC. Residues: CASSLRPSGEETQYF.